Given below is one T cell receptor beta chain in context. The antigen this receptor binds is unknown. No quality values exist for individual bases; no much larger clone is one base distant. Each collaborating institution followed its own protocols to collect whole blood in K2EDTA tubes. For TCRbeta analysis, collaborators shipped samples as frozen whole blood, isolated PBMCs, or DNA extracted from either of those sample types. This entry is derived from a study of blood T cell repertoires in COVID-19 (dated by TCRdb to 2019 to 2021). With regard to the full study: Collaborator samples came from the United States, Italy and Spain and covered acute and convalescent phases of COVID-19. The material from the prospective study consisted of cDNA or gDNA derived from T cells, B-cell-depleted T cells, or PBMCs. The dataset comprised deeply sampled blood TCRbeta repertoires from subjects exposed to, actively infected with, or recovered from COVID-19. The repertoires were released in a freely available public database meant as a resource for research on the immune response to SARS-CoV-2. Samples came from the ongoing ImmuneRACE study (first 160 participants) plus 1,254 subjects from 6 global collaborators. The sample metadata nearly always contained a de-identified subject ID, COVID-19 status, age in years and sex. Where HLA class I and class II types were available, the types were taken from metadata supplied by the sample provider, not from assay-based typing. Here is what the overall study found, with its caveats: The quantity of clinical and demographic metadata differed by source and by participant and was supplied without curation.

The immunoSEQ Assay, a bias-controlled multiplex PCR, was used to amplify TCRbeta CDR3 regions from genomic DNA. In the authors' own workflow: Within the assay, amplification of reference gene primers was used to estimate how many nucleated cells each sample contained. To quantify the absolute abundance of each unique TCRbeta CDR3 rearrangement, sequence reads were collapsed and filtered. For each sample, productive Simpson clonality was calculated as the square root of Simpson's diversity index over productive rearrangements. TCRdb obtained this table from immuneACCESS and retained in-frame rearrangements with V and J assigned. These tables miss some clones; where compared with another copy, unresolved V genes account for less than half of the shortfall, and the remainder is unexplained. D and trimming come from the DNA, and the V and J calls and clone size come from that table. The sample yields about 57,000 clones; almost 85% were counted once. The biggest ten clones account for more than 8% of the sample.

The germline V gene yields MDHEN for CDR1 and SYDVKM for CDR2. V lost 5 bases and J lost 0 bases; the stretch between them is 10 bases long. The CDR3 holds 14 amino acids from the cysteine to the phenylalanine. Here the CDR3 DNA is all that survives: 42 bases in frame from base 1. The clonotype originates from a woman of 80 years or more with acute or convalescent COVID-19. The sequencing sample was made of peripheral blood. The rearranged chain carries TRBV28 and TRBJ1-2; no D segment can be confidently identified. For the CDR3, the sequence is CASSPQVTNYGYTF. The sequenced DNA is TGTGCCAGCAGTCCGCAGGTTACTAACTATGGCTACACCTTC.